The 32 T cell receptor beta chains below were found in one sample sequenced in a study of cytotoxic CD8 clonotypes in ibrutinib-treated CLL. Profiling relied on immunoSEQ multiplex PCR, and the TCRdb table lists in-frame clones only, not all of them. The table records 250,000 to 350,000 clones, roughly three quarters of them present only once. The input for sequencing was PBMCs, taken at disease progression, from a patient treated with ibrutinib. The receptors shown here come from a human donor with chronic lymphocytic leukemia.

This clone was seen once. The rearrangement joins TRBV29-1 to TRBJ2-1; D call uncertain. V was cut by 0 bases and J by 1 base, with 13 bases left in between. Germline V CDR1 and CDR2: SQVTM, ANQGSEA. The CDR3 is 16 amino acids. The DNA of the CDR3 is TGCAGCGTTGAAGATCTTACGGGCGGATCCTACAATGAGCAGTTCTTC. It specifies CSVEDLTGGSYNEQFF.

The chain recombines TRBV2 with TRBJ1-2; D unclear. Per the germline V gene, CDR1 is SNHLY and CDR2 is FYNNEI. Trimming left V 2 bases short and J 2 bases short, with 9 bases between. This CDR3 has 14 residues. The CDR3 protein is CASSEISNNYGYTF. The CDR3 bases are TGTGCCAGCAGTGAAATCAGTAACAACTATGGCTACACCTTC.

The rearrangement uses TRBV9 and TRBJ2-5; weak D call: TRBD1 (5 bases). Germline V lookup: CDR1 SGDLS, CDR2 YYNGEE. The CDR3 covers 17 residues. V lost 4 bases to trimming and J lost 5 bases, with 24 bases between them. This chain's CDR3 is CASSRGARVLISETQYF. The CDR3 nucleotides are TGTGCCAGCAGCCGTGGGGCCAGGGTCCTTATCTCGGAGACCCAGTACTTC.

J is TRBJ2-5 and V is TRBV7-3, with TRBD1 matching 8 bases. Germline V gene sequence: CDR1 SGHTA, CDR2 FQGTGA. The CDR3 loop spans 14 amino acids. Trimming took 5 bases from V and 5 from J; bases not matched to a gene: 7. CDR3: CASSAGQGRETQYF. DNA of the CDR3: TGTGCCAGCAGCGCCGGACAGGGAAGGGAGACCCAGTACTTC. Together with reference TRBV7-3 and TRBJ2-5, the CDR3 gives the full variable domain: GAGVSQTPSNKVTEKGKYVELRCDPISGHTALYWYRQSLGQGPEFLIYFQGTGAADDSGLPNDRFFAVRPEGSVSTLKIQRTERGDSAVYLCASSAGQGRETQYFGPGTRLLVL.

V usage is TRBV7-6 and J usage is TRBJ2-3; maybe TRBD2 (6 bases). CDR3 length: 15 residues. Germline lookup yields CDR1 SGHVS and CDR2 FNYEAQ. Trimming took off 2 bases at V and 5 bases at J, with 14 bases between the two ends. Here the CDR3 reads CASSLLGGVGDTQYF. The CDR3, as DNA: TGTGCCAGCAGCTTATTAGGAGGGGTTGGAGATACGCAGTATTTT.

The rearrangement joins TRBV28 to TRBJ2-7; 11 nucleotides match TRBD1. The V and J ends lost 8 bases and 5 bases, in that order; junction bases with no gene match: 2. The CDR3 loop spans 12 amino acids. Germline CDR1 is MDHEN and CDR2 is SYDVKM. CDR3 coding DNA: TGTGCCAGCGGGGACAGGGGGGACGAGCAGTACTTC. It is translated as CASGDRGDEQYF. Combining the CDR3 with reference TRBV28 and TRBJ2-7 gives the whole variable domain DVKVTQSSRYLVKRTGEKVFLECVQDMDHENMFWYRQDPGLGLRLIYFSYDVKMKEKGDIPEGYSVSREKKERFSLILESASTNQTSMYLCASGDRGDEQYFGPGTRLTVT.

The chain combines TRBV4-1 with TRBJ2-1; the match to TRBD1 covers 8 bases. The V gene's germline CDR1 is MGHRA and CDR2 YSYEKL. J lost 4 bases, V lost 4 bases, and 3 bases had no gene match. The CDR3 is 14 residues long. Here the CDR3 reads CASSRGQGYNEQFF. DNA for the CDR3: TGCGCCAGCAGCCGTGGACAGGGTTACAATGAGCAGTTCTTC.

This clone has just a few counts. The chain employs TRBV9 and TRBJ2-5; D possibly matches TRBD1 or TRBD2 (5 bases each). The length of the CDR3 is 16 residues. Per the germline V gene, CDR1 is SGDLS and CDR2 is YYNGEE. V gave up 0 bases and J gave up 4 bases, with 16 bases separating them. In DNA, the CDR3 is TGTGCCAGCAGCGTAGGTTTGGCTTCAGGGAGAGAGACCCAGTACTTC. Protein product: CASSVGLASGRETQYF.

V gene TRBV10-1 combines with J gene TRBJ1-2, with D tentatively TRBD1 (6 bases). Per the germline V gene, CDR1 is WNHNN and CDR2 is SYGVQD (reference sequence). V dropped 3 bases and J dropped 4 bases, with 21 bases sitting between them. The CDR3 sequence is 17 residues long. The CDR3 DNA reads as TGCGCCAGCAGTGACCCAACCCCCAGGGGACCCGGCTATGGCTACACCTTC. As protein: CASSDPTPRGPGYGYTF.

CDR3 in DNA: TGTGCCACCAGCAGAGATTCGTGGACCAAAAACATTCAGTACTTC. As protein: CATSRDSWTKNIQYF. V usage is TRBV15 and J usage is TRBJ2-4; D unclear. Germline CDR1 reads LNHNV; CDR2 reads YYDKDF (reference sequence). The CDR3 extends over 15 amino acids. V dropped 0 bases and J dropped 2 bases, with 8 bases sitting between them.

The rearrangement joins TRBV5-4 to TRBJ2-1, with 12 bases aligning to TRBD2. The V gene end was trimmed by 1 base and the J gene end by 7 bases; junction bases not matched to a gene: 9. The CDR3 is 17 amino acids. The V gene's germline CDR1 is SGHNT and CDR2 YYREEE (reference sequence). CDR3 nucleotides: TGTGCCAGCAGCTTGTTGGTTGGGCTAGCGGGGGGGAATGAGCAGTTCTTC. Its protein product is CASSLLVGLAGGNEQFF.

This chain connects TRBV5-4 to TRBJ1-1, with a weak D call TRBD1 (5 bases). Germline loops: CDR1 SGHNT, CDR2 YYREEE (reference sequence). Trimming removed 1 base from V and 4 bases from J, with 11 bases in between. CDR3 length: 14 amino acids. The CDR3 DNA sequence: TGTGCCAGCAGCTTGATCGGGGCGGGCACTGAAGCTTTCTTT. It codes for CASSLIGAGTEAFF. The full variable domain, in which reference TRBV5-4 and TRBJ1-1 provide the parts outside the CDR3, is ETGVTQSPTHLIKTRGQQVTLRCSSQSGHNTVSWYQQALGQGPQFIFQYYREEENGRGNFPPRFSGLQFPNYSSELNVNALELDDSALYLCASSLIGAGTEAFFGQGTRLTVV.

The rearrangement joins TRBV27 to TRBJ2-6, with a possible D match to TRBD1 (6 bases). V was shortened by 6 bases and J by 2 bases, with 14 bases between the two germline ends. In germline, CDR1 is MNHEY, CDR2 SMNVEV (reference sequence). The CDR3 spans 16 residues. In DNA, the CDR3 is TGTGCCAGCAGACATATACAGGGAGCTGGGGCCAACGTCCTGACTTTC. Encoded protein: CASRHIQGAGANVLTF.

The rearrangement uses TRBV15 and TRBJ2-2, with 8 bases matching TRBD2. The V segment lost 8 bases and the J segment 1 base; nucleotides outside the gene matches: 3. Germline CDR1 and CDR2: LNHNV and YYDKDF (reference sequence). This CDR3 comprises 14 residues. CDR3 coding DNA: TGTGCCACCCAACGGGGGGGGAACACCGGGGAGCTGTTTTTT. Encoded protein: CATQRGGNTGELFF.

The chain carries TRBV4-2 and TRBJ1-2, with 8 bases lining up with TRBD1. Germline values: CDR1 LGHNA, CDR2 YNFKEQ. The CDR3 loop spans 12 amino acids. The V segment lost 4 bases and the J segment 10 bases; nucleotides outside the gene matches: 5. Written as DNA, the CDR3 is TGTGCCAGCAGCCCGGACAGGGCGAACTACACCTTC. Amino acids: CASSPDRANYTF.

The chain joins TRBV18 to TRBJ2-7, with TRBD1 identical over 9 bases. This CDR3 spans 13 amino acids. The trim removed 4 bases at V and 4 bases at J, leaving 2 bases unmatched. Germline lookup yields CDR1 KGHSH and CDR2 LQKENI. The CDR3 region is CASSRGTGYEQYF. The CDR3, as DNA: TGTGCCAGCTCACGTGGGACAGGGTACGAGCAGTACTTC.

The chain uses TRBV11-2 and TRBJ1-1; D unclear. This CDR3 region has 16 residues. The germline V gene has CDR1 SGHAT and CDR2 FQNNGV. Trimming pared 4 bases from V and 3 bases from J, leaving 18 bases between. This CDR3 is CASSSVGWGDDTEAFF. The CDR3 DNA is TGTGCCAGCAGCTCAGTGGGCTGGGGTGATGACACTGAAGCTTTCTTT.

The table lists this clone with a few counts. This chain uses TRBV19 with TRBJ2-7; TRBD2 matches at 8 bases. CDR1 and CDR2 from the germline V gene are LNHDA and SQIVND (reference sequence). J was trimmed by 6 bases and V by 1 base; bases with no gene match: 11. The CDR3 runs 16 residues. The CDR3 region has the DNA TGTGCCAGTAGTATAGCGCGGGGGGCGCTGTCCAGCGAGCAGTACTTC. This gives the protein CASSIARGALSSEQYF.

The chain uses TRBV6-5 and TRBJ2-7; D is unclear. Between the trimmed V and J ends, which lost 4 bases and 1 base, there was a span of 8 bases. Germline V CDR1 and CDR2: MNHEY, SVGAGI. The CDR3 has 13 residues. The DNA of the CDR3 is TGTGCCAGCAGTTCAGACCAGTCCTACGAGCAGTACTTC. It is translated as CASSSDQSYEQYF.

The V call is TRBV7-9, the J call TRBJ2-1; no firm D call. The CDR3 sequence is 16 residues long. Germline CDR1 and CDR2: SEHNR and FQNEAQ (reference sequence). Trimming shortened V by 0 bases and J by 0 bases, and 9 bases separated the two germline ends. CDR3 loop: CASSLALLGSYNEQFF. CDR3 DNA: TGTGCCAGCAGCTTAGCTCTTCTGGGCTCCTACAATGAGCAGTTCTTC.

This clone has a handful of counts. CDR3 bases: TGTGCCAGCTCACCATTACAGGACAATGAGCAGTTCTTC. Its protein product is CASSPLQDNEQFF. This rearrangement joins TRBV18 to TRBJ2-1, with D possibly matching TRBD1 (5 bases). This CDR3 comprises 13 residues. Trimming shortened V by 2 bases and J by 5 bases, and 7 bases separated the two germline ends. CDR1 and CDR2 from the germline V gene are KGHSH and LQKENI.

V gene TRBV10-1 combines with J gene TRBJ1-1; D unresolved. The germline V gene encodes CDR1 WNHNN and CDR2 SYGVQD (reference sequence). CDR3 size: 12 residues. The germline V and J ends were trimmed by 5 bases and 4 bases, with 8 bases remaining between them. CDR3 amino acids: CASSNWGTEAFF. CDR3 DNA sequence: TGCGCCAGCAGTAACTGGGGCACTGAAGCTTTCTTT.

This chain connects TRBV5-4 to TRBJ2-7, with D tentatively TRBD2 (5 bases). The V and J ends lost 0 bases and 4 bases respectively, with 11 bases between them. From germline, CDR1 is SGHNT and CDR2 YYREEE (reference sequence). The CDR3 is made up of 14 amino acids. The CDR3: CASSLDLAEYEQYF. CDR3 nucleotide sequence: TGTGCCAGCAGCTTGGATCTAGCCGAATACGAGCAGTACTTC.

The CDR3 is CASSSLSGTPTDTQYF. CDR3 nucleotide sequence: TGTGCCAGCAGCAGCCTCTCAGGGACCCCGACAGATACGCAGTATTTT. The V call is TRBV7-8, the J call TRBJ2-3, with D perhaps assigned TRBD1 or TRBD2 (5 bases each). This CDR3 is built from 16 residues. V was clipped by 5 bases and J by 3 bases, with 18 bases between them. Germline-derived CDR1 and CDR2 are SGHVS and FQNEAQ.

This chain uses TRBV5-1 with TRBJ1-5; D uncertain. CDR3 size: 17 residues. V dropped 1 base and J dropped 5 bases, with 19 bases sitting between them. Germline V gene lookup returns CDR1 SGHRS and CDR2 YFSETQ. The CDR3 region is CASSLNVLAGSDQPQHF. The CDR3 DNA follows: TGCGCCAGCAGCTTGAATGTTCTGGCGGGATCCGATCAGCCCCAGCATTTT.

This clone was counted at least ten times. The same CDR3 also results from other DNA sequences found in this sample. The CDR3 DNA sequence: TGTGCCAGCAGTCCGGTGGGTGGGAGATACGAGCAGTACTTC. Translated, it gives CASSPVGGRYEQYF. The J gene is TRBJ2-7, the V gene TRBV6-1; TRBD2 might be the D (5 bases). Germline V gene sequence: CDR1 MNHNS, CDR2 SASEGT. The V end was cut by 5 bases, the J end by 4 bases, with 15 bases between. The length of the CDR3 is 14 residues.

The gene calls are TRBV5-1 and TRBJ2-1; a weak D match, TRBD1 (5 bases). Germline V gene lookup returns CDR1 SGHRS and CDR2 YFSETQ. The V gene lost 4 bases and the J gene lost 5 bases, with 19 bases spanning the gap. This CDR3 is 16 amino acids long. In nucleotides, the CDR3 is TGCGCCAGCAGCCAATTCAGGGTTACAACCCACAATGAGCAGTTCTTC. This sequence encodes CASSQFRVTTHNEQFF.

The chain employs TRBV7-9 and TRBJ1-1, with D possibly being TRBD1 (6 bases). There are 15 residues in the CDR3. V shed 0 bases and J shed 0 bases, with 8 bases lying between them. Germline lookup yields CDR1 SEHNR and CDR2 FQNEAQ (reference sequence). The CDR3 is CASSLAGGLNTEAFF. In DNA, the CDR3 is TGTGCCAGCAGCTTAGCTGGGGGGCTGAACACTGAAGCTTTCTTT.

V and J are TRBV4-1 and TRBJ1-1, with a tentative D call TRBD1 (5 bases). The V gene's germline CDR1 is MGHRA and CDR2 YSYEKL. The CDR3 spans 16 residues. Trimming shortened V by 3 bases and J by 5 bases, and 19 bases separated the two germline ends. CDR3 coding DNA: TGCGCCAGCAGCCATGCCGCTAGGTGGGGGGGAACTGAAGCTTTCTTT. Translation: CASSHAARWGGTEAFF.

The chain is built from TRBV19 and TRBJ2-7, with 7 nucleotides matching TRBD1. In germline, CDR1 is LNHDA, CDR2 SQIVND (reference sequence). This CDR3 has 13 amino acids. With 5 bases clipped from V and 5 bases from J, the junction kept 6 bases outside the gene matches. CDR3 region: CASSVLQGNEQYF. The CDR3 DNA follows: TGTGCCAGTAGTGTACTACAGGGGAACGAGCAGTACTTC.

The V call is TRBV19, the J call TRBJ2-5; no clear D. Germline V gene lookup returns CDR1 LNHDA and CDR2 SQIVND (reference sequence). V was clipped by 5 bases and J by 3 bases, with 13 bases between them. The CDR3 spans 14 residues. The CDR3 region is CASSPPGPEETQYF. The CDR3 bases are TGTGCCAGTAGTCCCCCCGGTCCAGAAGAGACCCAGTACTTC. Looking up the rest from reference TRBV19 and TRBJ2-5 gives the full variable domain: DGGITQSPKYLFRKEGQNVTLSCEQNLNHDAMYWYRQDPGQGLRLIYYSQIVNDFQKGDIAEGYSVSREKKESFPLTVTSAQKNPTAFYLCASSPPGPEETQYFGPGTRLLVL.

The chain combines TRBV2 with TRBJ1-2, with unresolved D. Trimming took 5 bases from V and 2 from J, leaving 12 bases between them. The CDR3 is 14 amino acids. The germline gives CDR1 SNHLY, CDR2 FYNNEI. Here the CDR3 DNA reads TGTGCCAGCAGTTCCAAGGTGGTGAACTATGGCTACACCTTC. It encodes CASSSKVVNYGYTF.